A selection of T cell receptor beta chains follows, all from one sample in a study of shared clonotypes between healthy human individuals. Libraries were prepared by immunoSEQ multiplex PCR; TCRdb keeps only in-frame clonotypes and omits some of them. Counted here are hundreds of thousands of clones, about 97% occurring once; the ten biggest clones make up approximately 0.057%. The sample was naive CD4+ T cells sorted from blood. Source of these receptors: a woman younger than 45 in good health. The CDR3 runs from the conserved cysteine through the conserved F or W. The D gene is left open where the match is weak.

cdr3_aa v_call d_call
CAILTPLGNIQYF TRBV10-3 NA
CASRVDLAGSSYNEQFF TRBV5-1 TRBD2
CASSLETSGNTDTQYF TRBV5-1 TRBD2
CASSELVGSGELFF TRBV25-1 NA
CASSLVWGSGRVEQFF TRBV7-2 TRBD2
CASSIPGTSTSGANVLTF TRBV11-2 TRBD2
CASSVSLGQGGEKLFF TRBV19 TRBD1
CASSFKGGGGPQHF TRBV27 NA
CASRSPSGGYNEQFF TRBV28 NA
CSVGEGGETQYF TRBV29-1 TRBD2
CASSLGGIGYNEQFF TRBV18 NA
CASRQRDSLRGYGYTF TRBV28 TRBD1
CASSVSGYGLGYTF TRBV19 NA
CASGGGPGETQYF TRBV5-1 NA
CASSNTDTQYF TRBV6-6 NA
CASGFTLQGPTYEQYF TRBV27 NA
CASSDSPYSNQPQHF TRBV2 NA
CASSRTGFQPQHF TRBV6-6 NA
CASSPGTSGSTDTQYF TRBV27 TRBD2
CATSRDQQGLGGYTF TRBV15 TRBD1
CASSEPGANVLTF TRBV25-1 NA
CASSQERVTEAFF TRBV14 NA
CASLGGVGTDTQYF TRBV19 NA
CASSAGTPLLGELFF TRBV5-1 NA
CASSPGTGGTETQYF TRBV6-5 TRBD2
CASSWTGGEKLFF TRBV5-4 TRBD1
CASSLLVVAGSSYNEQFF TRBV28 TRBD2
CASSRASDSQETQYF TRBV18 NA
CASSPTSGSTKLYEQYF TRBV18 TRBD2
CASRRTGRNTEAFF TRBV6-5 TRBD1
CASSLGAGNTEAFF TRBV7-9 NA
CSTRHRDATNEQFF TRBV29-1 NA
CASSVSGRVDTGELFF TRBV28 TRBD2
CASSYSTGAQPQHF TRBV6-5 TRBD1
CASSLVSFRGPAGELFF TRBV5-1 TRBD1
CASSLRERAEQYF TRBV7-2 NA
CASSSTSGRDRWAINEQFF TRBV11-2 TRBD2
CASSTGLAGGYNEQFF TRBV19 TRBD2
CASSRMGPLQETQYF TRBV4-1 NA
CASSLGGALKETQYF TRBV5-1 NA
CASIEGLAGGYEQYF TRBV5-8 TRBD2
CASIRGDAGFYGNTIYF TRBV19 NA
CASSYYQQGQNTEAFF TRBV6-5 NA
CASSPVAGGTDTQYF TRBV18 TRBD2
CASSPIGRGTEAFF TRBV6-5 NA
CASSRGGSSYNEQFF TRBV5-1 NA
CASSDSAYEQYF TRBV6-6 NA
CASSPGAERNTEAFF TRBV18 NA
CASSENLFHETQYF TRBV2 NA
CASSNPGEVEQYF TRBV19 NA